These T cell receptor beta chains were read from a single sample in a study of control samples from healthy donors and cancer patients. Data came from immunoSEQ multiplex PCR; TCRdb stores just in-frame clones and leaves some out. Of roughly 29,000 clones in the sample, nearly 90% were seen once. Sequencing was carried out using formalin-fixed, paraffin-embedded tissue. The receptors shown here come from a female donor with melanoma. The CDR3 runs from the conserved cysteine through the conserved F or W. A D gene is named only where the DNA matches it firmly. Only some rows state a clone size, as once, few, many or a class for expanded clones.

J,V,size,D,CDR3,DNA
TRBJ1-4,TRBV5-4,.,.,CASSLAGGANEKLFF,TGTGCCAGCAGCTTGGCCGGAGGGGCTAATGAAAAACTGTTTTTT
TRBJ2-3,TRBV15,.,.,CATSRDIAGTDTQYF,TGTGCCACCAGCAGAGATATAGCGGGCACAGATACGCAGTATTTT
TRBJ1-1,TRBV10-2,.,.,CASSPTIPGGAFF,TGCGCCAGCAGCCCGACAATTCCCGGAGGGGCTTTCTTT
TRBJ1-1,TRBV29-1,.,.,CSVGLPTGNTEAFF,TGCAGCGTTGGCCTACCGACAGGGAACACTGAAGCTTTCTTT
TRBJ1-4,TRBV19,.,.,CASSIIAATNEKLFF,TGTGCCAGTAGTATCATCGCGGCAACTAATGAAAAACTGTTTTTT
TRBJ2-3,TRBV7-7,.,.,CASSLAARGDTQYF,TGTGCTAGCAGCTTAGCAGCCCGGGGGGATACGCAGTATTTT
TRBJ2-1,TRBV3-1/TRBV3-2,once,TRBD2,CASSLRTGRDNEQFF,TGTGCCAGCAGCCTCCGTACTGGGAGGGACAATGAGCAGTTCTTC
TRBJ2-5,TRBV7-9,.,TRBD2,CASSLEGGPEETQYF,TGTGCCAGCAGCTTAGAGGGAGGGCCGGAGGAGACCCAGTACTTC
TRBJ1-3,TRBV5-4,.,.,CASSQTGLAGNTIYF,TGTGCCAGCAGCCAGACAGGACTGGCTGGAAACACCATATATTTT
TRBJ1-5,TRBV10-3,.,.,CAISEAASHQPQHF,TGTGCCATCAGTGAAGCAGCTAGCCATCAGCCCCAGCATTTT
TRBJ2-2,TRBV6-5,.,TRBD2,CASREGRNTGELFF,TGTGCCAGCCGGGAGGGTCGTAACACCGGGGAGCTGTTTTTT
TRBJ1-1,TRBV27,.,.,CASSLLGLGGSAEAFF,TGTGCCAGCAGTTTATTGGGTTTGGGTGGGAGTGCAGAAGCTTTCTTT
TRBJ2-2,TRBV7-9,.,.,CASSLVWGNTGELFF,TGTGCCAGCAGCTTGGTTTGGGGAAACACCGGGGAGCTGTTTTTT
TRBJ2-2,TRBV7-2,.,TRBD2,CASSLALASLGLFF,TGTGCCAGCAGCTTAGCACTAGCGAGCCTAGGGCTGTTTTTT
TRBJ2-5,TRBV7-3,.,.,CASSPQPGETQYF,TGTGCCAGCAGCCCCCAGCCTGGGGAGACCCAGTACTTC
TRBJ1-1,TRBV12-3/TRBV12-4,medium-sized,TRBD1,CASSHSGGTEAFF,TGTGCCAGCAGTCACTCAGGGGGCACTGAAGCTTTCTTT
TRBJ2-7,TRBV5-1,.,.,CASSPPGYEQYF,TGCGCCAGCAGCCCCCCAGGTTACGAGCAGTACTTC
TRBJ1-1,TRBV4-2,.,.,CASSQIEGPGNTEAFF,TGTGCCAGCAGCCAGATTGAGGGGCCAGGGAACACTGAAGCTTTCTTT
TRBJ1-1,TRBV3-1/TRBV3-2,.,.,CASSQAGNTEAFF,TGTGCCAGCAGCCAAGCGGGGAACACTGAAGCTTTCTTT